The rows below give T cell receptor beta chains drawn from one sample of a study of blood T cell repertoires in COVID-19. Sequenced by immunoSEQ multiplex PCR; TCRdb stores in-frame clones only, minus some. Counted here are over 250,000 clones, around nine tenths occurring once; the ten biggest clones make up around 2.5%. Sequenced: PBMCs or T cells enriched from blood (not recorded which). Every receptor here comes from a man in his sixties who had recovered from COVID-19. Each CDR3 is given with its conserved first and last residue. D genes are given only for firm matches. Some rows mark clone size as missing; the rest say once, few, many or name a class of expanded clone.

TRBV7-8,TRBJ2-1,TRBD2,-,TGTGCCAGCAGCTTAGCTTTAGCGGGAGCCACTTATATCCACAATGAGCAGTTCTTC,CASSLALAGATYIHNEQFF
TRBV18,TRBJ1-5,TRBD1,-,TGTGCCAGCTCCCAGTCCGGACAGGGCAGCAATCAGCCCCAGCATTTT,CASSQSGQGSNQPQHF
TRBV5-1,TRBJ1-2,TRBD1,-,TGCGCCAGCAGACCGGGACAGGAGACATATGGCTACACCTTC,CASRPGQETYGYTF
TRBV7-3,TRBJ2-2,TRBD2,-,TGTGCCAGCAGCTTAACTACACTAGCGGGAGGGGAGCTGTTTTTT,CASSLTTLAGGELFF
TRBV30,TRBJ2-7,-,-,TGTGCCTGGAGCCCAACAGGGATAAGGCTCGCGTCCTACGAGCAGTACTTC,CAWSPTGIRLASYEQYF
TRBV9,TRBJ2-2,-,-,TGTGCCAGCAGCGGGCGACTAGATACTGGGGAGCTGTTTTTT,CASSGRLDTGELFF
TRBV9,TRBJ2-7,-,-,TGTGCCAGCAGCGGAGAAGGACAGTCGGGGTACGAGCAGTACTTC,CASSGEGQSGYEQYF
TRBV7-2,TRBJ2-3,TRBD2,-,TGTGCCAGCAGCTTAGGAGTGGCGGGCGCGGGGGGTAGGACGCAGTATTTT,CASSLGVAGAGGRTQYF
TRBV15,TRBJ1-3,-,-,TGTGCCACCAGCAGAGAGACAGGTGTGGGAAACACCATATATTTT,CATSRETGVGNTIYF
TRBV6-5,TRBJ2-7,TRBD2,-,TGTGCCAACCCACCTAGCGGGATTATCTACGAGCAGTACTTC,CANPPSGIIYEQYF
TRBV5-5,TRBJ2-6,-,-,TGTGCCAGCAGCTTATACGGTGAATTCGTTTCTGGGGCCAACGTCCTGACTTTC,CASSLYGEFVSGANVLTF
TRBV5-4,TRBJ2-5,TRBD1,-,TGTGCCAAGAGGGACAGGGGGGAAGAGACCCAGTACTTC,CAKRDRGEETQYF
TRBV9,TRBJ2-7,-,few,TGTGCCAGCAATCCGGGAGCCGACGACTACGAGCAGTACTTC,CASNPGADDYEQYF
TRBV5-6,TRBJ1-1,TRBD1,-,TGTGCCAGCAGCCCAACTATGATACAGGGGGCCGGTGAAGCTTTCTTT,CASSPTMIQGAGEAFF
TRBV18,TRBJ1-5,-,-,TGTGCCAGCTCACCCGGTAATAGCAATCAGCCCCAGCATTTT,CASSPGNSNQPQHF
TRBV5-5,TRBJ1-1,-,-,TGTGCCAGCAGCTTAGGGGTTGGCACTGAAGCTTTCTTT,CASSLGVGTEAFF
TRBV6-2/TRBV6-3,TRBJ2-7,TRBD2,-,TGTGCCAGCAGTTATCATCCGGGGGGCTACGAGCAGTACTTC,CASSYHPGGYEQYF
TRBV4-2,TRBJ1-1,-,-,TGTGCCAGCAGCCAAGATCTTTACAGCCCCAGAGGGGCTTTCTTT,CASSQDLYSPRGAFF
TRBV4-3,TRBJ1-5,-,-,TGCGCCAGCAGCCAAGACAGGGCTCCTAATCAGCCCCAGCATTTT,CASSQDRAPNQPQHF
TRBV5-1,TRBJ2-1,TRBD2,-,TGCGCCAGCAGCAAAGATTCGTTACTAGCGGGAGCTGAGCAGTTCTTC,CASSKDSLLAGAEQFF
TRBV29-1,TRBJ1-3,-,-,TGCAGCGTTGACGGACAGATTTCTGGAAACACCATATATTTT,CSVDGQISGNTIYF
TRBV3-1/TRBV3-2,TRBJ1-1,TRBD1,-,TGTGCCAGCAGCCAGACAGACAGGGCTGGCACTGAAGCTTTCTTT,CASSQTDRAGTEAFF
TRBV5-5,TRBJ2-3,TRBD2,-,TGTGCCAGCAGCTTGTACCTAGCGGGGAGCACAGATACGCAGTATTTT,CASSLYLAGSTDTQYF
TRBV27,TRBJ2-1,TRBD2,-,TGTGCCAGCAGACTAGCGGGGGACAATGAGCAGTTCTTC,CASRLAGDNEQFF
TRBV18,TRBJ1-6,-,-,TGTGCCAGCTCACAGGGGCATACGAATAATTCACCCCTCCACTTT,CASSQGHTNNSPLHF
TRBV11-2,TRBJ1-4,TRBD1,few,TGTGCCAGCAGCGGACAGGGCCCAGCTAATGAAAAACTGTTTTTT,CASSGQGPANEKLFF
TRBV11-1,TRBJ2-7,TRBD2,-,TGTGCCAGCAGACCCGGGGGGGCTCGTAACGAGCAGTACTTC,CASRPGGARNEQYF
TRBV3-1/TRBV3-2,TRBJ1-2,-,-,TGTGCCAGCAGCCAAGGACATTCGGCAGCTAACTATGGCTACACCTTC,CASSQGHSAANYGYTF
TRBV14,TRBJ1-4,-,-,TGTGCCAGCAGCCAACAGTATAATGAAAAACTGTTTTTT,CASSQQYNEKLFF